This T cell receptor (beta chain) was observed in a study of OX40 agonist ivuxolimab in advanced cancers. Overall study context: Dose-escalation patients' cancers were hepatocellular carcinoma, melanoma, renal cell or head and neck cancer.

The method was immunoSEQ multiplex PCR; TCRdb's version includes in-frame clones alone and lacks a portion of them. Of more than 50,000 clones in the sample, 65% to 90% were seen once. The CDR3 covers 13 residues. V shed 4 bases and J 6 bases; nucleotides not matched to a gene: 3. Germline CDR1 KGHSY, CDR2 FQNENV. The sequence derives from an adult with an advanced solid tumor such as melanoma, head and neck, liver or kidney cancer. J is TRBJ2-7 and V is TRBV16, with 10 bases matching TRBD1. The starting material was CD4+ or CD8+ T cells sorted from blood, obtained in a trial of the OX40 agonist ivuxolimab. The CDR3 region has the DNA TGTGCCAGCAGCCGGGACAGGGGTTCCGAGCAGTACTTC. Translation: CASSRDRGSEQYF.